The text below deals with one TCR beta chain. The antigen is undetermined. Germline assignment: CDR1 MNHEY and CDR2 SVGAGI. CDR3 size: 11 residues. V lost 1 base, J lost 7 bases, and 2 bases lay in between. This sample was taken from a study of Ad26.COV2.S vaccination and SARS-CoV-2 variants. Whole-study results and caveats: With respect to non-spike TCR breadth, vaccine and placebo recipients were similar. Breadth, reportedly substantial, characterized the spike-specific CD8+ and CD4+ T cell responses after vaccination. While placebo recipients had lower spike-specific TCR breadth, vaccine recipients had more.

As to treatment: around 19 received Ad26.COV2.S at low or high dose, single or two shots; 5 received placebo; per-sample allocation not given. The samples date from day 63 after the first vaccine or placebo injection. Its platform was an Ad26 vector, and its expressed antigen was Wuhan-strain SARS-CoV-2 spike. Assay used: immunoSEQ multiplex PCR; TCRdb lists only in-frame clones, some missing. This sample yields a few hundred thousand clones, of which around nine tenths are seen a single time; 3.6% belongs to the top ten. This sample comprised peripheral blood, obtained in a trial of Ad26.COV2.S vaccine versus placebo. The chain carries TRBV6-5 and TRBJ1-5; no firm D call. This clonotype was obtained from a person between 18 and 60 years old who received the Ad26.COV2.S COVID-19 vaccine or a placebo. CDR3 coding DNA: TGTGCCAGCAGTTACTGGCAGCCCCAGCATTTT. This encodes CASSYWQPQHF.